The rows below give T cell receptor beta chains drawn from one sample of a study of T cells after posttransplantation cyclophosphamide. Using immunoSEQ multiplex PCR, the repertoire was profiled, and TCRdb retains in-frame clones only, with some absent. The repertoire consists of 35,000 to 45,000 clones, none detected only once. Material for sequencing was PBMCs. All receptors derive from a man aged 35-49 years in good health, CMV-negative, and a related stem cell transplant donor. Each CDR3 is given with its conserved first and last residue. Fields, in order: clone size, J gene, V gene, D gene, CDR3 protein. D genes are given only for firm matches. Clone size is not always given. Where it is, it says once, few, many or a class for expanded clones.

>-|TRBJ2-1|TRBV29-1|-
CSAEGGVSNEQFF
>many|TRBJ1-4|TRBV4-1|TRBD1
CASSQAQGVREKLFF
>many|TRBJ2-3|TRBV11-2|-
CASSLFSSSTDTQYF
>many|TRBJ2-3|TRBV7-3|TRBD1
CASSLRGGTTDTQYF
>many|TRBJ1-6|TRBV6-1|TRBD1
CATKGQINSPLHF
>-|TRBJ2-3|TRBV9|TRBD2
CASTPTGGVLFDTQYF
>many|TRBJ2-1|TRBV7-3|TRBD2
CASSLTVSGGTYNEQFF
>many|TRBJ2-1|TRBV27|-
CASSQVNYNEQFF
>many|TRBJ2-1|TRBV28|TRBD1
CASRPGTGYNEQFF
>few|TRBJ1-6|TRBV2|TRBD1
CAGLQGPNSPLHF
>few|TRBJ2-1|TRBV9|TRBD2
CASSVGGGWGNEQFF
>-|TRBJ2-5|TRBV6-5|TRBD2
CASKELAGPPGTQYF
>few|TRBJ2-2|TRBV27|TRBD1
CASSRRRAGTGGPGELFF
>many|TRBJ2-5|TRBV12-5|TRBD2
CASGLVSDGTSGYQETQYF
>many|TRBJ1-1|TRBV6-6|-
CASSYYGGMNTEAFF
>many|TRBJ1-1|TRBV10-3|-
CAIRGGMNTEAFF
>many|TRBJ2-3|TRBV9|-
CASSFRGGNTDTQYF
>many|TRBJ2-3|TRBV5-1|-
CASDAGQNTDTQYF
>many|TRBJ1-3|TRBV9|TRBD1
CASRRGTAGNTIYF
>many|TRBJ2-1|TRBV5-4|TRBD2
CASSLVVAGNEQFF
>many|TRBJ1-1|TRBV6-6|TRBD1
CASGQVSNTEAFF
>few|TRBJ2-1|TRBV12-5|TRBD2
CASDKGGGSTEQFF
>many|TRBJ2-5|TRBV7-7|-
CASSPFFGGYQETQYF
>many|TRBJ2-1|TRBV6-1|TRBD2
CASSGVAGGGHNEQFF
>many|TRBJ2-6|TRBV6-6|-
CASKSAFGANVLTF
>many|TRBJ2-2|TRBV7-2|-
CASSYGGGGTGELFF
>many|TRBJ1-5|TRBV11-2|-
CASSFFSGQPQHF
>many|TRBJ1-6|TRBV9|-
CASSVLGVNSPLHF
>many|TRBJ1-5|TRBV2|-
CASSLQGWGNQPQHF
>-|TRBJ2-1|TRBV27|-
CASSLTGGRADEQFF
>few|TRBJ1-1|TRBV5-1|-
CASSLAVGATEAFF
>many|TRBJ2-2|TRBV18|TRBD1
CASSLRTGDVTGELFF
>-|TRBJ1-5|TRBV21-1|-
CASRSYSNQPQHF
>few|TRBJ2-1|TRBV7-9|-
CASSADWGVVSYNEQFF
>many|TRBJ1-3|TRBV14|-
CASSQESNTIYF
>many|TRBJ2-6|TRBV9|-
CASSVGGRQESVSGANVLTF
>many|TRBJ2-3|TRBV7-2|TRBD2
CASSLAGLVHTDTQYF
>many|TRBJ2-5|TRBV6-5|-
CASSYSSTLRETQYF
>few|TRBJ2-5|TRBV21-1|-
CASSPGLTVIETQYF
>many|TRBJ2-4|TRBV18|TRBD1
CASSPGDSEKNIQYF
>many|TRBJ2-1|TRBV5-5|TRBD2
CASSLVPGLTTDEQFF
>many|TRBJ2-1|TRBV30|TRBD2
CAWAGTSAYNEQFF
>many|TRBJ1-3|TRBV18|-
CASSPEVGNTIYF
>many|TRBJ2-3|TRBV7-3|-
CASSKLGPQDTQYF
>many|TRBJ1-2|TRBV4-1|TRBD1
CASSRDGQGAYGYTF
>many|TRBJ2-7|TRBV7-6|-
CASSLAPKGEQYF
>many|TRBJ1-1|TRBV7-6|-
CASSLALGRVTEAFF
>many|TRBJ2-3|TRBV9|TRBD2
CASIFPVAGYTDTQYF
>many|TRBJ2-2|TRBV7-2|TRBD1
CASSLARPGGLNTGELFF
>few|TRBJ1-5|TRBV29-1|-
CSVEEVENQPQHF
>many|TRBJ2-1|TRBV6-6|TRBD2
CASSYIAGASNEQFF
>many|TRBJ2-1|TRBV5-4|TRBD2
CASSLKNKGLAGAEQFF
>many|TRBJ1-2|TRBV5-1|-
CASSLETANYGYTF
>-|TRBJ2-3|TRBV18|TRBD2
CASSPGTSGSTDTQYF
>many|TRBJ2-7|TRBV7-2|-
CASSLRVVYEQYF
>many|TRBJ2-1|TRBV4-2|-
CASSQDSGSYNEQFF
>many|TRBJ2-3|TRBV4-1|TRBD1
CASRGTGVSTDTQYF
>-|TRBJ1-3|TRBV6-5|-
CASSGDGGVGNTIYF
>many|TRBJ1-3|TRBV29-1|-
CSVVTGGNTIYF